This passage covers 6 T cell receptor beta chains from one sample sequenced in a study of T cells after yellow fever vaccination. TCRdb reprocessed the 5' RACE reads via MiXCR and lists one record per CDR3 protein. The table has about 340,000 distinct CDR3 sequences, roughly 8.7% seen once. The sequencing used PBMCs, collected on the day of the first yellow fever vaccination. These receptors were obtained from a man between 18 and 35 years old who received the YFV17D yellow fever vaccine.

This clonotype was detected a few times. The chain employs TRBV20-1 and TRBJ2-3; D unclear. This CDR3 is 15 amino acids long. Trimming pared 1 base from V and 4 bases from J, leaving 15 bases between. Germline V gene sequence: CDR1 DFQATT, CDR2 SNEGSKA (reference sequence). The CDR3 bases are TGCAGTGCTAGAGTGGGTAGCTGGAGCTCAGATACGCAGTATTTT. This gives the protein CSARVGSWSSDTQYF.

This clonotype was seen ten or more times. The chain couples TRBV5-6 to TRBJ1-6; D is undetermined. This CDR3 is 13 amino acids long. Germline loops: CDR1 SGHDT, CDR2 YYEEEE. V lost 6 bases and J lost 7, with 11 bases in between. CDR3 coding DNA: TGTGCCAGCAAATACGGAGGGAATTCACCCCTCCACTTT. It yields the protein CASKYGGNSPLHF.

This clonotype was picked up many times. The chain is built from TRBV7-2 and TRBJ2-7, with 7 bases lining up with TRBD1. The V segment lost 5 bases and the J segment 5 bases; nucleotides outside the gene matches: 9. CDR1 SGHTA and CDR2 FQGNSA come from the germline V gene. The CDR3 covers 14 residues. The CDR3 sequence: CASSLRQGLDEQYF. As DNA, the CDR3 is TGTGCCAGCAGCCTCCGACAGGGTTTGGACGAGCAGTACTTC. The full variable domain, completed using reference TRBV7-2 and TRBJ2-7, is GAGVSQSPSNKVTEKGKDVELRCDPISGHTALYWYRQSLGQGLEFLIYFQGNSAPDKSGLPSDRFSAERTGGSVSTLTIQRTQQEDSAVYLCASSLRQGLDEQYFGPGTRLTVT.

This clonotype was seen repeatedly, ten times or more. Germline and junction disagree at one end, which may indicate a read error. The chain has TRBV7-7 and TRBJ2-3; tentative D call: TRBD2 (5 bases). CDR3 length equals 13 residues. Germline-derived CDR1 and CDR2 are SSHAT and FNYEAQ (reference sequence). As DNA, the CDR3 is TGTGCTAGCAGCTTAGCGCACGGAGATACGCAGTATTTT. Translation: CASSLAHGDTQYF.

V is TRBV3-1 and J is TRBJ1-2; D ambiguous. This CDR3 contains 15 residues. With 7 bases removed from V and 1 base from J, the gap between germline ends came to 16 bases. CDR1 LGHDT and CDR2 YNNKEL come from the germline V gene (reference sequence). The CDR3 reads CASTLNGVFNYGYTF. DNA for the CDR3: TGTGCCAGCACCCTAAATGGGGTTTTTAACTATGGCTACACCTTC.

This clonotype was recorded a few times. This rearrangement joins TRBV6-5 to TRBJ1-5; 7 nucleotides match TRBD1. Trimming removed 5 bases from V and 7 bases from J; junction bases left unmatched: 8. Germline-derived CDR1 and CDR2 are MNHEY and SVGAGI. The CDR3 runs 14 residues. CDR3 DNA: TGTGCCAGCAGTACGCGACAGGGAAGCCAGCCCCAGCATTTT. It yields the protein CASSTRQGSQPQHF.